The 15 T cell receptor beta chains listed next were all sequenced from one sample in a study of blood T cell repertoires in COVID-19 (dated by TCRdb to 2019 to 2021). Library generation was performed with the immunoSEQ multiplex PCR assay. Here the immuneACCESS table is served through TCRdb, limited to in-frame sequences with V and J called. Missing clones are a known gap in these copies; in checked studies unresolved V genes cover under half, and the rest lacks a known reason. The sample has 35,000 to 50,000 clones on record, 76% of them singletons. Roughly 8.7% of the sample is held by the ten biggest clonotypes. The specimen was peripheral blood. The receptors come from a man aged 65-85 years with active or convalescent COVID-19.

The CDR3 coding sequence is TGTGCCAGCTCACCGTCCCGACGGGAAGGCTACACCTTC. Amino acids: CASSPSRREGYTF. The chain links TRBV18 to TRBJ1-2; no clear D gene. Looked up from germline, CDR1 is KGHSH and CDR2 is LQKENI. The germline V and J ends were trimmed by 3 bases and 8 bases, with 13 bases remaining between them. CDR3 length: 13 residues. Together with reference TRBV18 and TRBJ1-2, the CDR3 gives the full variable domain: NAGVMQNPRHLVRRRGQEARLRCSPMKGHSHVYWYRQLPEEGLKFMVYLQKENIIDESGMPKERFSAEFPKEGPSILRIQQVVRGDSAAYFCASSPSRREGYTFGSGTRLTVV.

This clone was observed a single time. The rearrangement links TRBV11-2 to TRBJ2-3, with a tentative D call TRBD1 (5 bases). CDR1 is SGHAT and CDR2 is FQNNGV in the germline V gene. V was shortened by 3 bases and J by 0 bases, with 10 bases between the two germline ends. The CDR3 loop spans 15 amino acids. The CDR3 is CASSLWTTSTDTQYF. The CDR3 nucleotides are TGTGCCAGCAGCTTGTGGACAACTAGCACAGATACGCAGTATTTT.

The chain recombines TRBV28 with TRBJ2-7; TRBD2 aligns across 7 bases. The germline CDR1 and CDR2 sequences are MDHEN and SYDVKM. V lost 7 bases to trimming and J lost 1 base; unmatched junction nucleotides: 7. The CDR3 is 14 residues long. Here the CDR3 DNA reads TGTGCCAGCACGAGGGGAGGGGTATCCTACGAGCAGTACTTC. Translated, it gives CASTRGGVSYEQYF. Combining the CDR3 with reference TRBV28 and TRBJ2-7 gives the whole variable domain DVKVTQSSRYLVKRTGEKVFLECVQDMDHENMFWYRQDPGLGLRLIYFSYDVKMKEKGDIPEGYSVSREKKERFSLILESASTNQTSMYLCASTRGGVSYEQYFGPGTRLTVT.

Written as DNA, the CDR3 is TGTGCCAGCCTTCTAGCGGGAAACAATGAGCAGTTCTTC. It translates to CASLLAGNNEQFF. The V call is TRBV7-9, the J call TRBJ2-1; 9 nucleotides align to TRBD2. Germline V gene data show CDR1 as SEHNR and CDR2 as FQNEAQ (reference sequence). V shed 8 bases, J shed 5 bases, and the junction held 4 bases outside the gene matches. This CDR3 is 13 amino acids long. Looking up the rest from reference TRBV7-9 and TRBJ2-1 gives the full variable domain: DTGVSQNPRHKITKRGQNVTFRCDPISEHNRLYWYRQTLGQGPEFLTYFQNEAQLEKSRLLSDRFSAERPKGSFSTLEIQRTEQGDSAMYLCASLLAGNNEQFFGPGTRLTVL.

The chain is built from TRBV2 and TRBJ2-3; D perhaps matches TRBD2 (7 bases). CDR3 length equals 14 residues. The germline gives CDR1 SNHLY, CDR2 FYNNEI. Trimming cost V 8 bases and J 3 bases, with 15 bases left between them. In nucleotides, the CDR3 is TGTGCCAGCGGGAGGGGGATGAAGACAGATACGCAGTATTTT. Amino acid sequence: CASGRGMKTDTQYF.

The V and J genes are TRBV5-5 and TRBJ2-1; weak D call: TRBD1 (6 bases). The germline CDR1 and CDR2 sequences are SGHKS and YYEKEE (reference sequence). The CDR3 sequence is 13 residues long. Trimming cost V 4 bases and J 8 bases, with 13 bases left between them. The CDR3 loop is CASSLGTLDEQFF. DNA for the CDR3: TGTGCCAGCAGCCTTGGGACACTCGATGAGCAGTTCTTC.

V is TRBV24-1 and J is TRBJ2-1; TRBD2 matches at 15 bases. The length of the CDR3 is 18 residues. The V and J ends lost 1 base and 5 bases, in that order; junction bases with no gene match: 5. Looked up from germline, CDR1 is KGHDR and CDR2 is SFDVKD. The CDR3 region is CATSDFRTSGGAHNEQFF. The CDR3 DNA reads TGTGCCACCAGTGATTTTAGGACTAGCGGGGGGGCCCACAATGAGCAGTTCTTC.

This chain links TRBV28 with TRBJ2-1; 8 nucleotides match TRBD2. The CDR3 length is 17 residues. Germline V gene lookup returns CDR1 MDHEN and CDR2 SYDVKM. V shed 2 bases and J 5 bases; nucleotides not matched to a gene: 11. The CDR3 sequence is CASSLNGGASSDNEQFF. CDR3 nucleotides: TGTGCCAGCAGTTTAAACGGGGGGGCCAGCTCTGACAATGAGCAGTTCTTC. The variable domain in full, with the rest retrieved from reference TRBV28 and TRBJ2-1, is DVKVTQSSRYLVKRTGEKVFLECVQDMDHENMFWYRQDPGLGLRLIYFSYDVKMKEKGDIPEGYSVSREKKERFSLILESASTNQTSMYLCASSLNGGASSDNEQFFGPGTRLTVL.

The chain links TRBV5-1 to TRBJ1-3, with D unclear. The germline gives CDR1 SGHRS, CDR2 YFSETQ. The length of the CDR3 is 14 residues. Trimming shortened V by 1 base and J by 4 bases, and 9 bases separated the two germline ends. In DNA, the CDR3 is TGCGCCAGCAGCTTGTCCGGGGTAGGAAACACCATATATTTT. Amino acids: CASSLSGVGNTIYF.

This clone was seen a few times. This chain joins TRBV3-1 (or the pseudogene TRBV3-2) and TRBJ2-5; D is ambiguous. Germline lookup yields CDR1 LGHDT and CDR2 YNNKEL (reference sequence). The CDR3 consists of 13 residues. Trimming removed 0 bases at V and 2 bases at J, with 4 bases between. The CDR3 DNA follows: TGTGCCAGCAGCCAAGACGTGCAAGAGACCCAGTACTTC. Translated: CASSQDVQETQYF.

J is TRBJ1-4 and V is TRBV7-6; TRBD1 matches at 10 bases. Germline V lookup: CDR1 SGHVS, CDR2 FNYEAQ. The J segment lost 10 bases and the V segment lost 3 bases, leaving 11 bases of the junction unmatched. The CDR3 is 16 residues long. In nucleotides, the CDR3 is TGTGCCAGCAGCTTTGGGGGGACAGGGGTAAGGGGAAAACTGTTTTTT. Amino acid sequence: CASSFGGTGVRGKLFF.

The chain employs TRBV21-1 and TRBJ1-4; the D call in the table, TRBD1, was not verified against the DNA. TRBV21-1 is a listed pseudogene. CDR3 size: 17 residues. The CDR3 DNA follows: TGTGCCAGCAGCAAAGTGCGCCGGGACAGCCTCGGCCCAAAACTGTTTTTT. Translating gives CASSKVRRDSLGPKLFF.

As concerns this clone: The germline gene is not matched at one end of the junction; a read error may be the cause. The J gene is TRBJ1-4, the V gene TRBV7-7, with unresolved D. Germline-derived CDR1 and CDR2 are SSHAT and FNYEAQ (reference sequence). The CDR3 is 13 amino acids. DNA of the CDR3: TGTGCTAGCAGCTTAGGGCCCTATGAAAAACTGTTTTTT. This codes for CASSLGPYEKLFF.

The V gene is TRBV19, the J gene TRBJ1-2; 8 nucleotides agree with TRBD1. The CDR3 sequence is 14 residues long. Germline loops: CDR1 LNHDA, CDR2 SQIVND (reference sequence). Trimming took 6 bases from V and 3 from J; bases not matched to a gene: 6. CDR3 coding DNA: TGTGCCAGTAGATCCCAACAGGGGGACTATGGCTACACCTTC. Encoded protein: CASRSQQGDYGYTF.

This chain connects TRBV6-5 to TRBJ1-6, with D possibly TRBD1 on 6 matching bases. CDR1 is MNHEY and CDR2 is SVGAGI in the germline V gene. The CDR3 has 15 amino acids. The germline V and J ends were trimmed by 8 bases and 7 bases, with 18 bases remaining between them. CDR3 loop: CASGLMGGPNSPLHF. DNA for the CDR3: TGTGCCAGCGGGTTGATGGGGGGGCCCAATTCACCCCTCCACTTT.